This T cell receptor beta chain was retrieved from a study of molecular identifiers for immune sequencing clone quantification. This clonotype has a handful of counts. V gave up 0 bases and J gave up 3 bases, with 12 bases separating them. CDR3 length: 15 amino acids. CDR1 LGHNA and CDR2 YSLEER come from the germline V gene. From the PCR reads, TCRdb called clonotypes with MiXCR, one entry per CDR3 protein. Among about 640,000 distinct CDR3 sequences listed, approximately 20% were seen once. The clonotype originates from a human donor in good health. Some libraries in this study had Jurkat cell RNA spiked in. The sequenced sample consisted of naive CD8+ T cells from blood, with Jurkat cell RNA spiked in. This sample's subset: FACS-sorted CD8+CD4-CCR7+CD45RA+ naive T cells. V and J are TRBV4-3 and TRBJ2-7; D is uncertain. The CDR3 reads CASSQDFSVVYEQYF. DNA of the CDR3: TGCGCCAGCAGCCAAGATTTCAGCGTAGTCTACGAGCAGTACTTC.